This T cell receptor (beta chain) was sequenced during a study of regulatory dendritic cells for organ transplantation. The protocol was immunoSEQ multiplex PCR, while the TCRdb copy is restricted to in-frame clones and leaves out a portion. Here the sample spans roughly 34,000 clones, less than 90% being singletons. The junction had 4 bases not matched to a gene; V was cut back by 6 bases and J by 2 bases. Germline-derived CDR1 and CDR2 are MNHEY and SVGAGI. The CDR3 is 13 residues long. Sequencing was done on a sample of naive CD4+ T cells from blood. Subset reported: CD45RA+ naive T cells. V and J are TRBV6-5 and TRBJ2-7; 7 bases agree with TRBD2. The TCR was taken from a human donor in good health. CDR3 nucleotides: TGTGCCAGCAGACTAGCGAGAGCCTACGAGCAGTACTTC. Its translation: CASRLARAYEQYF.